This T cell receptor beta chain originates from a study of T cell responses to AZD1222 COVID-19 vaccine (dated by TCRdb to the early 2020s). In terms of the full investigation: TCR sequencing covered over 230 trial participants: 207 given two doses of AZD1222 and about 26 given two doses of MenACWY control vaccine. Enrollment into the trials was organized by age into subgroups of 18-55, 56-69 and 70-plus years, and those subgroups contained 148, 28 and 57 TCR-sequenced participants, respectively.

V is clipped by 3 bases and J by 4 bases, and the sequence between their germline boundaries is 24 bases long. The CDR3 runs 18 amino acids, cysteine and phenylalanine included. Of all the DNA, just the CDR3 is kept, 54 bases in frame from base 1. CDR1 is given as SGHTA and CDR2 as FQGNSA, both from the germline V gene. Points the paper makes about the study in general: Because no day 14 peak-response samples were available, repertoires were characterized only after the peak T cell response. Participants were mostly white British, with more females than males. The authors suggested clonal diversity may have been underestimated. Reportedly, almost half of the unique spike-specific TCRs recognized epitopes lying outside the regions that are mutated in the B.1.351 and B.1.1.7 variants. In the small 56-69-year group, the increase in depth fell short of significance, most likely because of low power. Only five to seven AZD1222 recipients were SARS-CoV-2 seropositive at baseline, limiting conclusions about previously exposed vaccinees. CD4 TCRs associated with the vaccine covered the entire spike protein, and the dominant responses were in regions 160-218 and 743-854. After two AZD1222 doses, both the breadth and the depth of spike-specific TCRs were significantly higher than at day 0 and than in MenACWY recipients.

This specimen's time point label, interpreted: about 28 days (+/-7) after the second vaccine dose. Because spike-specific TCR depth and breadth did not differ between the two schedules, AZD1222 recipients who got a second dose at roughly 4 weeks were pooled with those who got a second dose at roughly 12 weeks. Vaccinee samples came from UK trials COV001 and COV002, including a single-blind randomized controlled phase 2/3 trial of AZD1222 (ChAdOx1 nCoV-19) in healthy adults. For TCRbeta chain sequencing, PBMC samples were collected from trial participants at day 0 and at day 28 after the second dose. The CDR3 regions of human TCRbeta chains were analyzed by immunosequencing. As for the authors' bioinformatics: TCRs in the repertoires were compared against a reference library of SARS-CoV-2-specific TCRs that had been generated with the MIRA antigen-specificity platform. Breadth was defined as the fraction of unique TCRs that were SARS-CoV-2-associated. Depth was defined as the fraction of total T cells that were SARS-CoV-2-associated. Using the MIRA data, every spike-specific TCR was mapped to the spike region that the TCR reacted to and assigned to either a CD4 or a CD8 class. Log10-transformed breadth and depth values were compared by one-way ANOVA with Sidak's multiple comparisons tests. TCRdb holds this immuneACCESS table with in-frame rearrangements only. Some clones are missing; in checked studies, unresolved V genes explain under half, and the rest has no known cause. V and J calls and clone size are copied from that table; D and trimming were computed from the DNA. The sample records 100,000 to 150,000 clones, around 90% of which are singletons. 3.5% of the sample is in the top ten clones.

With regard to this clone: Its antigen is still unknown. No much larger clonotype is one base removed from it; base qualities were not supplied.

The receptor was isolated from an adult who received the AZD1222 COVID-19 vaccine. The chain is assembled from TRBV7-2 and TRBJ1-2; perhaps TRBD1 is the D gene, with 5 bases matching. The sequences come from peripheral blood, collected 28 days after the second AZD1222 dose. The nucleotide sequence reads TGTGCCAGCAGCTTTCCCCGCGACAGTCAGCTTTTTCTCTATGGCTACACCTTC. Protein translation: CASSFPRDSQLFLYGYTF.